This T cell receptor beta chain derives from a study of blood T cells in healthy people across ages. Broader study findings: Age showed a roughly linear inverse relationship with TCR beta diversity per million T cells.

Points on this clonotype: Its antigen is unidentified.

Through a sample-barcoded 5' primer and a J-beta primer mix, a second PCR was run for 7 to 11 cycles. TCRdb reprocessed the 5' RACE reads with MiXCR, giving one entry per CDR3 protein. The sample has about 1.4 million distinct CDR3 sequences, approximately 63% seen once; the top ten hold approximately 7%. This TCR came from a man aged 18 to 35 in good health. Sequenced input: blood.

DNA for the CDR3: TGTGCCAGCAGTTTAGGACAGGGGGGGTCCTACAATGAGCAGTACTTC. Translating gives CASSLGQGGSYNEQYF. This rearrangement joins TRBV12-3 or TRBV12-4 to TRBJ2-1; 9 bases agree with TRBD1. The DNA end lines up better with TRBJ2-7; the J call may be wrong. The CDR3 contains 16 residues.